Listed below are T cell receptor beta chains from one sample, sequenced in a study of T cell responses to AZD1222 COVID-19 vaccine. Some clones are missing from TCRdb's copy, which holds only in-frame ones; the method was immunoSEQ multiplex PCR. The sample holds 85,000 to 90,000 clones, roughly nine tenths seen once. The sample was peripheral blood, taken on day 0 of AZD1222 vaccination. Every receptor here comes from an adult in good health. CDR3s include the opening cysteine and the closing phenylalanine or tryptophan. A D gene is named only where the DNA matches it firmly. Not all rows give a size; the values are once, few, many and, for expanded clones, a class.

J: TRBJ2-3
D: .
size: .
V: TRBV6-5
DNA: TGTGCCAGCAGATTACAGGGAGATACGCAGTATTTT
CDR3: CASRLQGDTQYF

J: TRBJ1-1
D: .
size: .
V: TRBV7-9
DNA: TGTGCCAGCAGCTTACTAGTCGGCACGGGAGATGAAGCTTTCTTT
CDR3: CASSLLVGTGDEAFF

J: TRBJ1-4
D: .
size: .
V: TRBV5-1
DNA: TGCGCCAGCAGCTCCAGGGGCGGTGAAAAACTGTTTTTT
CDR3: CASSSRGGEKLFF

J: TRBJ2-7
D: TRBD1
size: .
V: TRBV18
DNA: TGTGCCAGCTCTCAAGCCGTCGGGCGCAGGGGGTCGAGGGTCGAGCAGTACTTC
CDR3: CASSQAVGRRGSRVEQYF

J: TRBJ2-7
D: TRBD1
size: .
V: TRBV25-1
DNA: TGTGCCAGCAGTCCGGGACAGGGTTCCTACGAGCAGTACTTC
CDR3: CASSPGQGSYEQYF

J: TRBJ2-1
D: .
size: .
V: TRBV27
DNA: TGTGCCAGCAGTTTATATAGCGGTTCCTACAATGAGCAGTTCTTC
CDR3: CASSLYSGSYNEQFF

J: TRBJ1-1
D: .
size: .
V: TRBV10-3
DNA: TGTGCCATCAGTGAGTCGGCAGGGGTGAACACTGAAGCTTTCTTT
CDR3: CAISESAGVNTEAFF

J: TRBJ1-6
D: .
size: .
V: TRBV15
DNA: TGTGCCACCAGCAGAGAAGAGACACTTTATAATTCACCCCTCCACTTT
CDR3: CATSREETLYNSPLHF

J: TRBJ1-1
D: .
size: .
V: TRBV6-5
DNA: TGTGCCAGCAGTTACTCAGGGAGAAAGACTGAAGCTTTCTTT
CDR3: CASSYSGRKTEAFF

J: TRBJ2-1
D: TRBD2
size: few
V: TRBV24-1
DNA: TGTGCCACCAGTGATGCGATAGCGGGAGCTCGAAATGAGCAGTTCTTC
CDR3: CATSDAIAGARNEQFF

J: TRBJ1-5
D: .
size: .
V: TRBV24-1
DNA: TGTGCCACCAGTGCCTCGAGGGGCTATAGCAATCAGCCCCAGCATTTT
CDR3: CATSASRGYSNQPQHF

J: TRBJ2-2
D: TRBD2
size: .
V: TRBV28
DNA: TGTGCCAGCAGTTTAGACCTTGGACTAGCGGGAGGAACGAACACCGGGGAGCTGTTTTTT
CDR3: CASSLDLGLAGGTNTGELFF

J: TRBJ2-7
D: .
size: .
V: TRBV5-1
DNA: TGCGCCAGCAGTTCGCCGGGGACCTACGAGCAGTACTTC
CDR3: CASSSPGTYEQYF

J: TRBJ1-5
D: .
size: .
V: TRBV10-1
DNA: TGCGCCAGCAGTGAAGGTTTCGGTCAGCCCCAGCATTTT
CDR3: CASSEGFGQPQHF

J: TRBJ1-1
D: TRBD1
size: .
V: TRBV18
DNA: TGTGCCAGCTCACCAGAGACAGGGGGCTTTGACACTGAAGCTTTCTTT
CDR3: CASSPETGGFDTEAFF

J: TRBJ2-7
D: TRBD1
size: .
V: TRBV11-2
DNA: TGTGCCAGCAGCCGTCCCGGGACAGGGGGATACGAGCAGTACTTC
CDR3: CASSRPGTGGYEQYF

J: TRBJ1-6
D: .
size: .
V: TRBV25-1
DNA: TGTGCCAGCAGTGACAGGGGAAGAAATTCACCCCTCCACTTT
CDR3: CASSDRGRNSPLHF

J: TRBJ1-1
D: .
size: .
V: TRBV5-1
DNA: TGCGCCAGCAGCCGACCTCCCGGGACAACGAACACTGAAGCTTTCTTT
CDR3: CASSRPPGTTNTEAFF

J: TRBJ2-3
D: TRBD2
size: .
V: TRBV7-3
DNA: TGTGCCAGCAGCATTAGCGGGGGGATAGATACGCAGTATTTT
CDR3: CASSISGGIDTQYF

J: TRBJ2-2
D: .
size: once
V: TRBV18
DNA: TGTGCCAGCTCACCAGACAACACCGGGGAGCTGTTTTTT
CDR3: CASSPDNTGELFF

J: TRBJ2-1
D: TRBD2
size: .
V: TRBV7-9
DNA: TGTGCCAGCAGCCAGGGACCGGGACTAGCGGGAGGGCGTAATGAGCAGTTCTTC
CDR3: CASSQGPGLAGGRNEQFF

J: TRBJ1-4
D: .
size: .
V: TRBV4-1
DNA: TGCGCCAGCAGCCAAGATCCACAGACTAATGAAAAACTGTTTTTT
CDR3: CASSQDPQTNEKLFF

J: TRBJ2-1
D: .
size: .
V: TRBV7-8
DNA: TGTGCCAGCAGCTTGGCGGCGAACGGGAGAGGGGAGCAGTTCTTC
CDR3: CASSLAANGRGEQFF

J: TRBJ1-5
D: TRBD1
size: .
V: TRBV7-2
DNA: TGTGCCAGCAGCTTAGGGGGGGACAGACGCAATCAGCCCCAGCATTTT
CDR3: CASSLGGDRRNQPQHF

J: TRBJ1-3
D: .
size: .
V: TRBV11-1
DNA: TGTGCCAGCTCACGAGACGGAAACACCATATATTTT
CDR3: CASSRDGNTIYF

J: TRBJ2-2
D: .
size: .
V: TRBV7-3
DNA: TGTGCCAGCAGCTTCCAGGGCACCGGGGAGCTGTTTTTT
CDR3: CASSFQGTGELFF

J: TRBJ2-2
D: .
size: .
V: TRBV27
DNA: TGTGCCAGCAGCAACAGACCCGGGGAGCTGTTTTTT
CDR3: CASSNRPGELFF

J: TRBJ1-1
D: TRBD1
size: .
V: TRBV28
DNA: TGTGCCAGCAGGCGCCAGACAGGGTCCTTCACTGAAGCTTTCTTT
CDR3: CASRRQTGSFTEAFF

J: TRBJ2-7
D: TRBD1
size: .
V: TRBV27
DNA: TGTGCCAGCAGAAGGGACAGGGCCCACGAGCAGTACTTC
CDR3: CASRRDRAHEQYF

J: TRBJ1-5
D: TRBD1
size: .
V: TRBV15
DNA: TGTGCCACCAGCATGGACAGGGCCGTTAGTCAGCCCCAGCATTTT
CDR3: CATSMDRAVSQPQHF

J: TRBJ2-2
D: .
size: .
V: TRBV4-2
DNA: TGTGCCAGCAGCCAAGGGGCGGGCATAGCGAACACCGGGGAGCTGTTTTTT
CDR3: CASSQGAGIANTGELFF

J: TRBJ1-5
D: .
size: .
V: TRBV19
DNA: TGTGCCAGTAGCGGGGAGGGTCTGAGCAATCAGCCCCAGCATTTT
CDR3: CASSGEGLSNQPQHF

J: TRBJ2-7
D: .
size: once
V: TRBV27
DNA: TGTGCCAGCAGTCTCCGCGGTGCTAGCTCCTACGAGCAGTACTTC
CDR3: CASSLRGASSYEQYF

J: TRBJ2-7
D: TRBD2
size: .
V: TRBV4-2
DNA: TGTGCCAGCAGCCAAAGACGACTAGCGGACTCCTACGAGCAGTACTTC
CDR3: CASSQRRLADSYEQYF

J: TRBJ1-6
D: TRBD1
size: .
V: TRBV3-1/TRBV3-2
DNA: TGTGCCAGTGGAGCAGGGGGCCCTAATTCACCCCTCCACTTT
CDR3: CASGAGGPNSPLHF

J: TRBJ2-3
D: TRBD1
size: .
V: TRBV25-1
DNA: TGTGCCAGCAGCCCAGGACAGGGTAGCACAGATACGCAGTATTTT
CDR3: CASSPGQGSTDTQYF